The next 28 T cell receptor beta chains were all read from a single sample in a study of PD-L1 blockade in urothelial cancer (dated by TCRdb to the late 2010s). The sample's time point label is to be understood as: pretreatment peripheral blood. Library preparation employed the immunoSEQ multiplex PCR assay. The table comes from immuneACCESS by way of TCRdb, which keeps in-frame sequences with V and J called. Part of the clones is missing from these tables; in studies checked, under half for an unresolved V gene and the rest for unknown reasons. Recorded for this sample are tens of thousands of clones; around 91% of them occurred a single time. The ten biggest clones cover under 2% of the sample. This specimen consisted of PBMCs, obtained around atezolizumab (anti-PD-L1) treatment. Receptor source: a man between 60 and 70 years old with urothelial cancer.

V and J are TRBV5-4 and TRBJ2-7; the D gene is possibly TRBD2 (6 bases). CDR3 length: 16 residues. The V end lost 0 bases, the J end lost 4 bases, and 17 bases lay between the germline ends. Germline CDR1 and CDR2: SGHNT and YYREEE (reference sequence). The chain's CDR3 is CASSLATRGSLYEQYF. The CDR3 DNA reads TGTGCCAGCAGCTTGGCTACCCGGGGGTCCCTTTACGAGCAGTACTTC. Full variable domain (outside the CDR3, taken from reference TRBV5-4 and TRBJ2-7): ETGVTQSPTHLIKTRGQQVTLRCSSQSGHNTVSWYQQALGQGPQFIFQYYREEENGRGNFPPRFSGLQFPNYSSELNVNALELDDSALYLCASSLATRGSLYEQYFGPGTRLTVT.

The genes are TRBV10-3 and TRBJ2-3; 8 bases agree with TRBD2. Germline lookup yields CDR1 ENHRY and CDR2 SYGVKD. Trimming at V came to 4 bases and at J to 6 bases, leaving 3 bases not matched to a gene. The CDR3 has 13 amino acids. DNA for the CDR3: TGTGCCATCAGTGTTAGCGGGGAGGATACGCAGTATTTT. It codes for CAISVSGEDTQYF.

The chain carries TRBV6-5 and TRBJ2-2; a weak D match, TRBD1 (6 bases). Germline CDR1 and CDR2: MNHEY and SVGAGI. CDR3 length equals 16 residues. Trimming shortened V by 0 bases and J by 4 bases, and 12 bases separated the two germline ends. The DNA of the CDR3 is TGTGCCAGCAGTTACTCGAAGCGAGGGGGCACCGGGGAGCTGTTTTTT. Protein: CASSYSKRGGTGELFF.

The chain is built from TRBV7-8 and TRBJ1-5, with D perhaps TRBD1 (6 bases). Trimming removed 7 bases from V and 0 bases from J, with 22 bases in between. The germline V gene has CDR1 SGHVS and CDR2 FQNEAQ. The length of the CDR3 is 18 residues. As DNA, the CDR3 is TGTGCCAGCACGGGACAAACGGGGGGGTCATATAGCAATCAGCCCCAGCATTTT. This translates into CASTGQTGGSYSNQPQHF.

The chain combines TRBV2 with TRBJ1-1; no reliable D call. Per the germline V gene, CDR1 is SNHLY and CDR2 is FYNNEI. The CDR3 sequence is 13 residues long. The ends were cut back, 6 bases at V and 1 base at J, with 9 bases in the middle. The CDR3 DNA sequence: TGTGCCAGCAGAAGGCGGGAGAACACTGAAGCTTTCTTT. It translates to CASRRRENTEAFF.

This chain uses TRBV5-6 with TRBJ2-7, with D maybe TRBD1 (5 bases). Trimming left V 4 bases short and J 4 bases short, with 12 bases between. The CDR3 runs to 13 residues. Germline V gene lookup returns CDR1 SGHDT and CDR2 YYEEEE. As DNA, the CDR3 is TGTGCCAGCAGCGTAACAGGTTCGTACGAGCAGTACTTC. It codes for CASSVTGSYEQYF.

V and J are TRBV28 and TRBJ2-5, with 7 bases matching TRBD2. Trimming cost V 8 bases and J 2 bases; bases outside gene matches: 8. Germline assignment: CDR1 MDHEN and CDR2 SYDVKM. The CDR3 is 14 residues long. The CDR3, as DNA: TGTGCCAGCTCCATGGGGGGGGATCAAGAGACCCAGTACTTC. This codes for CASSMGGDQETQYF.

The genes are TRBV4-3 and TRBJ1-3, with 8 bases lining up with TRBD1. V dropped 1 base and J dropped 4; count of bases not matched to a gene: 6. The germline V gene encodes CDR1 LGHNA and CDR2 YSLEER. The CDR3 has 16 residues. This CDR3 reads CASSQAQGASGNTIYF. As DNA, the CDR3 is TGCGCCAGCAGCCAAGCCCAGGGGGCATCAGGAAACACCATATATTTT.

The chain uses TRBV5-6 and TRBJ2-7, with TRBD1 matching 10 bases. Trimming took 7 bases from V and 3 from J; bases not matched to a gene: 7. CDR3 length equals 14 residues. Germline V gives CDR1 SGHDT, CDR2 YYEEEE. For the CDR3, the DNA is TGTGCCAGCGTAAGGGGGACAGGGGACTACGAGCAGTACTTC. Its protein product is CASVRGTGDYEQYF.

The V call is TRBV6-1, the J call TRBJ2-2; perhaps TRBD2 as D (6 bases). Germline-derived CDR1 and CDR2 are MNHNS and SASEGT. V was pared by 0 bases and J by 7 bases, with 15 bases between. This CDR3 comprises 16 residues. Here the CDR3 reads CASSEAAGLLGGELFF. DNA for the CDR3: TGTGCCAGCAGTGAAGCGGCGGGGCTTTTGGGCGGGGAGCTGTTTTTT.

The CDR3 protein is CASSKGGEPSYNEQFF. As DNA, the CDR3 is TGTGCCAGCAGCAAGGGGGGGGAGCCGTCCTACAATGAGCAGTTCTTC. The chain has TRBV9 and TRBJ2-1; D may be TRBD2 (7 bases). The V gene lost 4 bases and the J gene lost 1 base, with 15 bases spanning the gap. Germline V CDR1 and CDR2: SGDLS, YYNGEE. The CDR3 totals 16 residues.

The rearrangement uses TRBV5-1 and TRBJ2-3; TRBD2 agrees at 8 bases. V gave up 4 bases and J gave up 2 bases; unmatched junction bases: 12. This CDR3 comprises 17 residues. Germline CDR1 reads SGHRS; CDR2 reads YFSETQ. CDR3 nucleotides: TGCGCCAGCAGCCCTCCTGAAGCGGGGGTGGACACAGATACGCAGTATTTT. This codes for CASSPPEAGVDTDTQYF.

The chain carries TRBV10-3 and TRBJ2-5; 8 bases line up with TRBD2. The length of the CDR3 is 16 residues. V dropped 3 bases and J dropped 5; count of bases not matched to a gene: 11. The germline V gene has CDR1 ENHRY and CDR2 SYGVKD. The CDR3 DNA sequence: TGTGCCATCAGTGAAATCCAGCGGGGGTTCATTGAGACCCAGTACTTC. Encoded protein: CAISEIQRGFIETQYF.

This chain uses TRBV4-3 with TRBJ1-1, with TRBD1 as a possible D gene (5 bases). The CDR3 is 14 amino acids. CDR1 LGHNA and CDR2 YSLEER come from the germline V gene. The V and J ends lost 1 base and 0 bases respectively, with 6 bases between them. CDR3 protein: CASSQATVNTEAFF. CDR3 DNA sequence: TGCGCCAGCAGCCAAGCGACAGTGAACACTGAAGCTTTCTTT.

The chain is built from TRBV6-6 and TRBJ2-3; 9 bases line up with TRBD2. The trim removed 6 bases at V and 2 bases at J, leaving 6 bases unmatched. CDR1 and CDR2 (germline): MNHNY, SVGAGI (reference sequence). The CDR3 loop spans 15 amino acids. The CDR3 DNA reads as TGTGCCAGCAGGCCTCTAGCGGGGCTCACAGATACGCAGTATTTT. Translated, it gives CASRPLAGLTDTQYF.

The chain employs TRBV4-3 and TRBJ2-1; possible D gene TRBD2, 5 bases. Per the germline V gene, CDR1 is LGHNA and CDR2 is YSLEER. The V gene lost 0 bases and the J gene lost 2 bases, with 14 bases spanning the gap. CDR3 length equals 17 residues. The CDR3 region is CASSQEVIASTYNEQFF. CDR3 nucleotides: TGCGCCAGCAGCCAAGAAGTGATAGCGAGTACCTACAATGAGCAGTTCTTC.

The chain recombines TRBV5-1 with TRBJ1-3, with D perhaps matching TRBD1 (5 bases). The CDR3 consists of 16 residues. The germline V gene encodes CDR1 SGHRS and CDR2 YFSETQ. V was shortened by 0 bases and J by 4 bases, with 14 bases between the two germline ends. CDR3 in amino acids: CASSLGGLDKGNTIYF. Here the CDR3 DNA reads TGCGCCAGCAGCTTGGGGGGCCTCGACAAGGGAAACACCATATATTTT.

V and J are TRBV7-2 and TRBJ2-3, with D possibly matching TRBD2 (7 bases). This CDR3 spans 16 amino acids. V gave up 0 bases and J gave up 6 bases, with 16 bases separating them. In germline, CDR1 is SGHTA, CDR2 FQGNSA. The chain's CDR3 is CASSLAGVRGADTQYF. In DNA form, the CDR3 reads TGTGCCAGCAGCTTAGCGGGAGTACGGGGGGCGGATACGCAGTATTTT.

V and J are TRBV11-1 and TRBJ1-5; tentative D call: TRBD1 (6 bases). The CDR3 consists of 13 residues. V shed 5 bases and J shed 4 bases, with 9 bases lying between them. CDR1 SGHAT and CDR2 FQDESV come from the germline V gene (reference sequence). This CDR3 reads CASSRTANQPQHF. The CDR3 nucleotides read TGTGCCAGCAGCCGGACAGCTAATCAGCCCCAGCATTTT.

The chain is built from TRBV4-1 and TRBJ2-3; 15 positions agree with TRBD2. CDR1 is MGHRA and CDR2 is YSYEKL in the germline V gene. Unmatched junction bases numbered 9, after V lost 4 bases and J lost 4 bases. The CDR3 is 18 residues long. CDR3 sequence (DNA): TGCGCCAGCAGCCGAGGGACTAGCGGGAGGAAACCCGCAGATACGCAGTATTTT. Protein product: CASSRGTSGRKPADTQYF.

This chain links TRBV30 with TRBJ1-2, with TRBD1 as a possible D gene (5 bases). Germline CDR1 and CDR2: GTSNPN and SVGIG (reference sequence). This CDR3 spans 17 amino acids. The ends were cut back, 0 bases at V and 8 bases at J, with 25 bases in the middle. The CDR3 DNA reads TGTGCCTGGAGTGTAACCAATCCCCTTCAGGGCCGTATGGGCTACACCTTC. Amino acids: CAWSVTNPLQGRMGYTF.

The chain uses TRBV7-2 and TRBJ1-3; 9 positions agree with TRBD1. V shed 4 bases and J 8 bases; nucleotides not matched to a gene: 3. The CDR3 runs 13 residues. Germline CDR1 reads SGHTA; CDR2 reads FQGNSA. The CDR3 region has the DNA TGTGCCAGCAGCTACCGGGACAGGGACACCATATATTTT. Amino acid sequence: CASSYRDRDTIYF.

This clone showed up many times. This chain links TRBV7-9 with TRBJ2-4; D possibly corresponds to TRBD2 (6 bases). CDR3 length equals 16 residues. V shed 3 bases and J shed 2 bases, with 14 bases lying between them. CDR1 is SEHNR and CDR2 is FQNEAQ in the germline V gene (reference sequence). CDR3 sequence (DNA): TGTGCCAGCAGCTTCAGTATGGAGGGGCCCAAAAACATTCAGTACTTC. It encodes CASSFSMEGPKNIQYF.

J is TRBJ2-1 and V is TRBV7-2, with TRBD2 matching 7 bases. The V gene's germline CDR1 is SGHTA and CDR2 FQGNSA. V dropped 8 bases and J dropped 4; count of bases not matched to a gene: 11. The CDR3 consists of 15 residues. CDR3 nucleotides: TGTGCCAGCCAAAAGGACGGGAGGCGATACAATGAGCAGTTCTTC. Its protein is CASQKDGRRYNEQFF.

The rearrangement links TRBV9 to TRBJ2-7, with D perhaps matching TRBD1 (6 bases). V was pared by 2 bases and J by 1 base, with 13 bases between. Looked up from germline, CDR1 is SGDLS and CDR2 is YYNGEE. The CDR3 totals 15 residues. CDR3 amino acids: CASSVGTTPSYEQYF. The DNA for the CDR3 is TGTGCCAGCAGCGTCGGGACAACCCCATCCTACGAGCAGTACTTC. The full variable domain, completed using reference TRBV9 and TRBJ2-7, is DSGVTQTPKHLITATGQRVTLRCSPRSGDLSVYWYQQSLDQGLQFLIQYYNGEERAKGNILERFSAQQFPDLHSELNLSSLELGDSALYFCASSVGTTPSYEQYFGPGTRLTVT.

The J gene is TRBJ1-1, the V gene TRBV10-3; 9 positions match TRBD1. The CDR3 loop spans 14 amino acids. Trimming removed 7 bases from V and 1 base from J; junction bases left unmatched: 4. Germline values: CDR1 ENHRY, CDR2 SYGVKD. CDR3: CAITRTGENTEAFF. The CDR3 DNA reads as TGTGCCATCACTAGGACAGGGGAGAACACTGAAGCTTTCTTT.

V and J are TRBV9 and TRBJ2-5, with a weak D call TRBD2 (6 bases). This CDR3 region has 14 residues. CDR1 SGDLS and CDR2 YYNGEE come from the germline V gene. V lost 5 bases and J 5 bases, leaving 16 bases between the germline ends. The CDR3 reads CASSGSPAGETQYF. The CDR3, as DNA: TGTGCCAGCAGTGGTAGTCCGGCGGGGGAGACCCAGTACTTC.

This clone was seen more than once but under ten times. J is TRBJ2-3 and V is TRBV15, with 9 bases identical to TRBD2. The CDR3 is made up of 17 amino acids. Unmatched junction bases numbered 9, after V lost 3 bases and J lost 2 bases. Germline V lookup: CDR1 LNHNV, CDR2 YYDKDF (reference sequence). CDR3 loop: CATSRQRSGGFTDTQYF. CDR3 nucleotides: TGTGCCACCAGCAGGCAGCGGAGCGGGGGGTTCACAGATACGCAGTATTTT.